This is a list of T cell receptor beta chains from one sample in a study of vaccination effects on CD4 cells after COVID-19. Their recognized antigens are unknown. Profiling relied on immunoSEQ multiplex PCR, and the TCRdb table lists in-frame clones only, not all of them. The profile shows about 17,000 clones, 76% of them singletons. Sequences were derived from CD4+ T cells from PBMCs cultured with SARS-CoV-2 spike peptides, sampled after COVID-19 vaccination. These receptors were obtained from a human donor who had a prior SARS-CoV-2 infection. CDR3s include the opening cysteine and the closing phenylalanine or tryptophan. A D gene is named only where the DNA matches it firmly. Size tells how often a clone was seen (once, few, many) or the class of an expanded clone, and some rows leave it out.

j_call v_call clone_size d_call cdr3_nt cdr3_aa
TRBJ2-1 TRBV6-5 - TRBD2 TGTGCCAGCAGTTACTCTAGCGGGCCTTACAATGAGCAGTTCTTC CASSYSSGPYNEQFF
TRBJ2-5 TRBV10-1 few TRBD2 TGCGCCAGACTAGCGGGGGCCCCGAGGAAGACCCAGTACTTC CARLAGAPRKTQYF
TRBJ1-1 TRBV3-1/TRBV3-2 - - TGTGCCAGCAGCCAAGCGGGCCCGGGCACTGAAGCTTTCTTT CASSQAGPGTEAFF
TRBJ2-5 TRBV29-1 - - TGCAGCGTTGAAGAGTTGGCGGCAGAGGCCCAGTACTTC CSVEELAAEAQYF
TRBJ1-2 TRBV15 - - TGTGCCACCAGCAGGGAACTCGGGGCTAACTATGGCTACACCTTC CATSRELGANYGYTF
TRBJ1-6 TRBV18 - - TGTGCCAGCTCATCAACACAAAGCTCCTATAATTCACCCCTCCACTTT CASSSTQSSYNSPLHF
TRBJ1-6 TRBV5-6 - - TGTGCCAGCAGCTTCACGGGGCGGGATTCACCCCTCCACTTT CASSFTGRDSPLHF
TRBJ2-6 TRBV10-3 - - TGTGCCATCACCAAGACGGCAGACAGACCTGGGGCCAACGTCCTGACTTTC CAITKTADRPGANVLTF
TRBJ2-5 TRBV6-1 - - TGTGCCAGCAGTGAGCCTACAAGAAAAAAAGAGACCCAGTACTTC CASSEPTRKKETQYF
TRBJ1-2 TRBV6-6 - TRBD1 TGTGCCAGCAGACGACAGGGTGTCTATGGCTACACCTTC CASRRQGVYGYTF
TRBJ2-5 TRBV5-1 - - TGCGCCAGCAGCGTTGGAGGGGTGGAGACCCAGTACTTC CASSVGGVETQYF
TRBJ1-1 TRBV6-5 - - TGTGCCAGCACCCTGGGGGCTGACTCTGAAGCTTTCTTT CASTLGADSEAFF
TRBJ2-5 TRBV7-9 - - TGTGCCACAATAAACCGCGGGAACCAAAGAGAGGCCCAGTACTTC CATINRGNQREAQYF
TRBJ2-3 TRBV18 - - TGTGCCAGCTCCCCGGCCCCGATGGGGCCCACAGATACGCAGTATTTT CASSPAPMGPTDTQYF